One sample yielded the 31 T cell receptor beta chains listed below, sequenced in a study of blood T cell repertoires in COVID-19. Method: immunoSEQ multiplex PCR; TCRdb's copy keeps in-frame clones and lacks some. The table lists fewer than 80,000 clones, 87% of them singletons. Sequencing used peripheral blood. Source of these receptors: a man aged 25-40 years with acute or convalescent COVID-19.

The CDR3 bases are TGTGCCGGTCGGGGAGGGTCCTACAATGAGCAGTTCTTC. Translated, it gives CAGRGGSYNEQFF. This chain joins TRBV28 and TRBJ2-1, with TRBD2 identical over 7 bases. The V segment lost 11 bases and the J segment 1 base; nucleotides outside the gene matches: 5. The CDR3 runs to 13 residues. Germline V gene sequence: CDR1 MDHEN, CDR2 SYDVKM.

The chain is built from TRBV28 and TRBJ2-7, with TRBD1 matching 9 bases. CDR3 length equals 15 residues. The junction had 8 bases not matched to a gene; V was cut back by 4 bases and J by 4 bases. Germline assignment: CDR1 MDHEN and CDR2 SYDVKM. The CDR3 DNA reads TGTGCCAGCAGTTCCCCCGGGACAGGGTCTTACGAGCAGTACTTC. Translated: CASSSPGTGSYEQYF.

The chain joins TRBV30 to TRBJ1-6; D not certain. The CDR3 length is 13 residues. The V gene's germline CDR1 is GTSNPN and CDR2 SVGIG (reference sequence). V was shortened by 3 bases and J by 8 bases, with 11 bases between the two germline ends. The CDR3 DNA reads TGTGCCTGGAGAGGCGGAATTTATTCACCCCTCCACTTT. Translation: CAWRGGIYSPLHF. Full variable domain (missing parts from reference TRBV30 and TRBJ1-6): SQTIHQWPATLVQPVGSPLSLECTVEGTSNPNLYWYRQAAGRGLQLLFYSVGIGQISSEVPQNLSASRPQDRQFILSSKKLLLSDSGFYLCAWRGGIYSPLHFGNGTRLTVT.

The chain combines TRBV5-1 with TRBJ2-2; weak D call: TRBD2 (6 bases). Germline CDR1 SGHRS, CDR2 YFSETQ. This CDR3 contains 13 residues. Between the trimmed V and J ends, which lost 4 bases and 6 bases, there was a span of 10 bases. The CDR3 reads CASSVTSSGELFF. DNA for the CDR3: TGCGCCAGCAGCGTGACTAGTTCCGGGGAGCTGTTTTTT.

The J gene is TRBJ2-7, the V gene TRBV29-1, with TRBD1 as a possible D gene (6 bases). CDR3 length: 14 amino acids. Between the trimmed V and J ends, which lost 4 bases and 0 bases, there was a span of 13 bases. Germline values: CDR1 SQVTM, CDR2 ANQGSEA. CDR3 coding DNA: TGCAGCGTTGGTTTTTCAGGGGTCTCCTACGAGCAGTACTTC. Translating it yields CSVGFSGVSYEQYF.

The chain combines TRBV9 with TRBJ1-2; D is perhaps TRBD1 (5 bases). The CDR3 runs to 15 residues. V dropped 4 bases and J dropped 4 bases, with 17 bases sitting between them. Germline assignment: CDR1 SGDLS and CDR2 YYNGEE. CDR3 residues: CASSPGIGGFYGYTF. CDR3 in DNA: TGTGCCAGCAGCCCTGGAATCGGGGGTTTCTATGGCTACACCTTC.

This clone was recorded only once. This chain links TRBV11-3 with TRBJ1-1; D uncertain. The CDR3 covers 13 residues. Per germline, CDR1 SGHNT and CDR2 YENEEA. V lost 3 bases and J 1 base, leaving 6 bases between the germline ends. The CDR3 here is CASSLRENTEAFF. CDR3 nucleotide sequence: TGTGCCAGCAGCTTGAGGGAGAACACTGAAGCTTTCTTT.

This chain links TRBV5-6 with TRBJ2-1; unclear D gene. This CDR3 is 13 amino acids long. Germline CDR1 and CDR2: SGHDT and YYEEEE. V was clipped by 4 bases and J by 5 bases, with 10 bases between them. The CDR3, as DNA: TGTGCCAGCAGCCTCGACTGGGACAATGAGCAGTTCTTC. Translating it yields CASSLDWDNEQFF.

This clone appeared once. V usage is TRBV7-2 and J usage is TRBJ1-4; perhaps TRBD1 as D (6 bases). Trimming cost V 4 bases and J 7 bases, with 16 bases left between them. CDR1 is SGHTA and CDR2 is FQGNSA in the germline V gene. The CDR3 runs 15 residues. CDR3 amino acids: CASSSQGMESEKLFF. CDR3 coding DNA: TGTGCCAGCAGCTCACAGGGAATGGAGTCTGAAAAACTGTTTTTT.

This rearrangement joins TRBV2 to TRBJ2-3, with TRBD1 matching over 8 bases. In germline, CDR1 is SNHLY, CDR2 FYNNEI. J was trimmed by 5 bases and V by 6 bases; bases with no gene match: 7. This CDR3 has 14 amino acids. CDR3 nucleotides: TGTGCCAGCAGATGGACAGGGTCAGTAGATACGCAGTATTTT. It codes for CASRWTGSVDTQYF.

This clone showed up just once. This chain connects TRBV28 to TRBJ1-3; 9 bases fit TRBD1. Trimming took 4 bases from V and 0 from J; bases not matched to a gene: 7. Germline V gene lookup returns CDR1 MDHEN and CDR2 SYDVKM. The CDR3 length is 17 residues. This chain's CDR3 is CASSSRTGANSGNTIYF. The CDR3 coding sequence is TGTGCCAGCAGTTCTCGGACAGGGGCGAACTCTGGAAACACCATATATTTT. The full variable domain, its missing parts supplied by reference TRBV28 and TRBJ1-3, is DVKVTQSSRYLVKRTGEKVFLECVQDMDHENMFWYRQDPGLGLRLIYFSYDVKMKEKGDIPEGYSVSREKKERFSLILESASTNQTSMYLCASSSRTGANSGNTIYFGEGSWLTVV.

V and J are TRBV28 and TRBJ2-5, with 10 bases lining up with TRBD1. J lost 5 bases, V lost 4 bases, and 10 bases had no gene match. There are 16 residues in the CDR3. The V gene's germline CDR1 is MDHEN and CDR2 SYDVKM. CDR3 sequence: CASSSRDRGGLETQYF. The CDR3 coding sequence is TGTGCCAGCAGTTCGAGGGACAGGGGTGGATTGGAGACCCAGTACTTC.

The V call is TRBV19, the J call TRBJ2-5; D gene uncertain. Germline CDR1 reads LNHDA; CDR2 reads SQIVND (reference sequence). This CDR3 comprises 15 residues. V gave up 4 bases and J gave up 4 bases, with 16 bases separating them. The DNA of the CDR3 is TGTGCCAGTAGTAATTCCCGAGCGACTGGAGAGACCCAGTACTTC. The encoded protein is CASSNSRATGETQYF.

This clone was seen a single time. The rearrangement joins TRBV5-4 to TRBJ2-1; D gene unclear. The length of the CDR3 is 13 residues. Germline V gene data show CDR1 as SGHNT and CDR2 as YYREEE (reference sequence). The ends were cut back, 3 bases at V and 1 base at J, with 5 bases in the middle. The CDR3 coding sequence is TGTGCCAGCAGCTCCTCTTCCTACAATGAGCAGTTCTTC. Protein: CASSSSSYNEQFF. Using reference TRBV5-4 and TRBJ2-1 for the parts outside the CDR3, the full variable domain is ETGVTQSPTHLIKTRGQQVTLRCSSQSGHNTVSWYQQALGQGPQFIFQYYREEENGRGNFPPRFSGLQFPNYSSELNVNALELDDSALYLCASSSSSYNEQFFGPGTRLTVL.

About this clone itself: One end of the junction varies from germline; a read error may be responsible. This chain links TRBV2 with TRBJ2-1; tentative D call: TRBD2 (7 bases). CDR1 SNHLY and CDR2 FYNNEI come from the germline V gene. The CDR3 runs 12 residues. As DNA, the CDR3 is TGTGCCAGCGGTGAAGGGGGGGGAGTAAAGTTCTTC. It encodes CASGEGGGVKFF.

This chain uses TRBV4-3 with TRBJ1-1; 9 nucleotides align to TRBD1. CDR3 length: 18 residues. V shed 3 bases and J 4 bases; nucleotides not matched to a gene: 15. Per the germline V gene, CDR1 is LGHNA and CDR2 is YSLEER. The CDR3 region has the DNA TGCGCCAGCAGCCATCTCCTTATGGGGACAGGGTCGTCCACTGAAGCTTTCTTT. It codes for CASSHLLMGTGSSTEAFF.

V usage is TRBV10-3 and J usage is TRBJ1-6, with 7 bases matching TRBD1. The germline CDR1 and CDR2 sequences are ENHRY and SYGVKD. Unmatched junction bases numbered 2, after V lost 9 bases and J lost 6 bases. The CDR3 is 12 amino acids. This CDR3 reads CAIQGINSPLHF. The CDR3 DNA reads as TGTGCCATACAGGGGATTAATTCACCCCTCCACTTT.

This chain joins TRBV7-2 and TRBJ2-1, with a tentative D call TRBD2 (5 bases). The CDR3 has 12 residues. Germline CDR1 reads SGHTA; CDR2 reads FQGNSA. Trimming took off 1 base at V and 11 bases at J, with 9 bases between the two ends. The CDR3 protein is CASSLEGAKQFF. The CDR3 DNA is TGTGCCAGCAGCTTAGAGGGAGCTAAGCAGTTCTTC.

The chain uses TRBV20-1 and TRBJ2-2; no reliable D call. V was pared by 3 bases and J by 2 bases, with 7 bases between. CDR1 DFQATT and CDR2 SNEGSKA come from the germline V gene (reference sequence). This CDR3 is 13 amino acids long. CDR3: CSASQDNTGELFF. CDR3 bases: TGCAGTGCTAGTCAGGATAACACCGGGGAGCTGTTTTTT.

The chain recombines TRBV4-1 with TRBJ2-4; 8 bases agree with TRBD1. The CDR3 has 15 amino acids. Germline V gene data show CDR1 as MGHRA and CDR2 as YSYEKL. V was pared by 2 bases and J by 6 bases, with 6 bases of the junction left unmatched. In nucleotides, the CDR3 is TGCGCCAGCAGCCAAAGGTACGGGACAGGAAACATTCAGTACTTC. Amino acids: CASSQRYGTGNIQYF.

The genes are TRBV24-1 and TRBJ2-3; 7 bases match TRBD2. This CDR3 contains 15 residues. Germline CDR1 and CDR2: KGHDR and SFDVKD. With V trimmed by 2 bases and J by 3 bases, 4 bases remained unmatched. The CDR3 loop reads CATSDYGRATDTQYF. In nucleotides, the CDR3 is TGTGCCACCAGTGATTATGGGAGGGCAACAGATACGCAGTATTTT.

CDR3 in DNA: TGTGCCAGCAGCTTAGAGGGGCGCCTCTACGAGCAGTACTTC. Translating gives CASSLEGRLYEQYF. The chain joins TRBV11-2 to TRBJ2-7, with a weak D call TRBD1 (5 bases). Trimming took 0 bases from V and 3 from J, leaving 9 bases between them. The CDR3 loop spans 14 amino acids. Germline lookup yields CDR1 SGHAT and CDR2 FQNNGV.

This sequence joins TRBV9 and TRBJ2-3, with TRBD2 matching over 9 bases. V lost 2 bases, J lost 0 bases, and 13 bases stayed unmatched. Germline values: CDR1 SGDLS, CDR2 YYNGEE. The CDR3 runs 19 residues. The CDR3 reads CASSVLAGGPGGSTDTQYF. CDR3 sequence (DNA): TGTGCCAGCAGCGTGCTGGCGGGAGGGCCCGGGGGCAGCACAGATACGCAGTATTTT.

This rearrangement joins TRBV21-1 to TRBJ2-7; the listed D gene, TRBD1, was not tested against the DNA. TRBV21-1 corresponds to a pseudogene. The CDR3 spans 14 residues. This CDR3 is CASSLQKWGCEQYF. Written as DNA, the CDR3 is TGTGCCAGCAGCCTCCAAAAGTGGGGCTGCGAGCAGTACTTC.

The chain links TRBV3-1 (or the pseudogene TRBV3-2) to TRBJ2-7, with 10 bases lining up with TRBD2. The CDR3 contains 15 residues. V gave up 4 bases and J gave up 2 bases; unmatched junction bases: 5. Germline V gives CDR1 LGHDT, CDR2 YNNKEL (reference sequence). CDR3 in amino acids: CASSRGLAGAYEQYF. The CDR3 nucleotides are TGTGCCAGCAGCCGGGGTCTAGCGGGAGCCTACGAGCAGTACTTC.

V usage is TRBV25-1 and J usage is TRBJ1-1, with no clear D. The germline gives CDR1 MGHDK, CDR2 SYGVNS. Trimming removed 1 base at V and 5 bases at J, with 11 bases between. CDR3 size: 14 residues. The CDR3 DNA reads TGTGCCAGCAGTGAATTTGCGGGTCGGACTGAAGCTTTCTTT. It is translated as CASSEFAGRTEAFF.

CDR3 coding DNA: TGTGCCAGCAGCCAACAGGGGTACGAAAAACTGTTTTTT. Its translation is CASSQQGYEKLFF. The V gene is TRBV5-4, the J gene TRBJ1-4, with 7 bases fitting TRBD1. CDR3 length equals 13 residues. CDR1 and CDR2 (germline): SGHNT, YYREEE (reference sequence). V was clipped by 4 bases and J by 8 bases; unmatched bases: 5.

CDR3 region: CASRTGGRWTEAFF. CDR3 coding DNA: TGTGCCAGTCGGACAGGGGGGAGGTGGACTGAAGCTTTCTTT. The rearrangement joins TRBV28 to TRBJ1-1, with TRBD1 matching over 10 bases. The ends lost 9 bases at V and 5 bases at J; junction bases unmatched: 9. The CDR3 totals 14 residues. CDR1 and CDR2 (germline): MDHEN, SYDVKM.

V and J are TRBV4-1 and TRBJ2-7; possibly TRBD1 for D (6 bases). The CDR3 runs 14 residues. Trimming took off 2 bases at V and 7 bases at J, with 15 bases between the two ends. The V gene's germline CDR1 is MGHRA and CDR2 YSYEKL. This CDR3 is CASSQPGQALEQYF. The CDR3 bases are TGCGCCAGCAGCCAACCGGGACAAGCCTTAGAGCAGTACTTC.

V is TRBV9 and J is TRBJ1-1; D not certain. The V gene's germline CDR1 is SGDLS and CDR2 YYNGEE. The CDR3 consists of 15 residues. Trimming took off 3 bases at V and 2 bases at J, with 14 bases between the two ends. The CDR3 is CASSASGGHNTEAFF. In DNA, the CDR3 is TGTGCCAGCAGCGCCTCGGGAGGGCACAACACTGAAGCTTTCTTT.

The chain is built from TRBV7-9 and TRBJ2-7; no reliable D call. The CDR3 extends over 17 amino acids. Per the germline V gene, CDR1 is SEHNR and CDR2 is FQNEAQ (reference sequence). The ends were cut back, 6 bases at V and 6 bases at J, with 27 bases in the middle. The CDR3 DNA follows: TGTGCCAGCAGTCGAGGCGGTAATCGGGTATCAGTGATCGAGCAGTACTTC. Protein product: CASSRGGNRVSVIEQYF.